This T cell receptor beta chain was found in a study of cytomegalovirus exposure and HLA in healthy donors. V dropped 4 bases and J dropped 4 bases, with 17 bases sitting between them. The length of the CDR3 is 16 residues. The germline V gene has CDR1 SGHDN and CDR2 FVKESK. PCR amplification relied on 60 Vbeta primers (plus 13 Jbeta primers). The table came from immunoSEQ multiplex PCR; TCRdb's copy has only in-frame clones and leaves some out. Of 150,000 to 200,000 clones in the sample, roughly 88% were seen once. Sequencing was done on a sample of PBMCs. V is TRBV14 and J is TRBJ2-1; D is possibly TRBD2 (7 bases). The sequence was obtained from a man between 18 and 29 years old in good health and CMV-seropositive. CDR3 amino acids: CASSPFPRGGYNEQFF. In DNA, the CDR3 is TGTGCCAGCAGCCCCTTCCCTAGGGGGGGGTACAATGAGCAGTTCTTC.